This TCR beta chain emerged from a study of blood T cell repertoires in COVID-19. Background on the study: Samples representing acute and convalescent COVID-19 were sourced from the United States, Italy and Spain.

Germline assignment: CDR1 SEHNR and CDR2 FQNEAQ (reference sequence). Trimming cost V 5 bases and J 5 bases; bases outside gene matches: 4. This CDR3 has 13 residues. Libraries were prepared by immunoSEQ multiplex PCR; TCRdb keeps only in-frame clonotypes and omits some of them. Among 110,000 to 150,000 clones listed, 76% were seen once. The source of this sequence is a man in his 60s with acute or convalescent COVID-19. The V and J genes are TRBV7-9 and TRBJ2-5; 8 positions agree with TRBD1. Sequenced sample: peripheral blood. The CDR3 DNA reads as TGTGCCAGCAGCCGGGACAGGACGGAGACCCAGTACTTC. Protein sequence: CASSRDRTETQYF.